Listed below are T cell receptor beta chains from one sample, sequenced in a study of T cell responses to AZD1222 COVID-19 vaccine. The data were produced by immunoSEQ multiplex PCR, yet TCRdb's version contains in-frame clones alone and is incomplete. The data hold 150,000 to 200,000 clones, with 90% to 95% observed a single time. Source: peripheral blood, taken 28 days after the second dose of the MenACWY control vaccine. These receptor sequences come from an adult who received the MenACWY meningococcal vaccine as a control. Each CDR3 is given with its conserved first and last residue. D genes are given only for firm matches. The size of a clone is reported for some rows only, either as once, few or many, or as a class for expanded clones.

TRBV11-3	.	TRBJ2-7	.	CASSTGTGQYF	TGTGCCAGCAGCACAGGGACCGGGCAGTACTTC
TRBV19	.	TRBJ1-5	TRBD1	CASRGPGQGHQPQHF	TGTGCCAGTAGGGGCCCGGGACAGGGGCATCAGCCCCAGCATTTT
TRBV6-5	.	TRBJ1-4	.	CATKGGELEKLFF	TGTGCCACTAAGGGGGGGGAATTGGAAAAACTGTTTTTT
TRBV5-1	.	TRBJ2-1	TRBD2	CASSSPTSGREPYNEQFF	TGCGCCAGCAGCTCGCCGACTAGCGGGAGGGAGCCCTACAATGAGCAGTTCTTC
TRBV6-5	.	TRBJ1-1	.	CASGSQGSEAFF	TGTGCCAGCGGATCGCAGGGTTCTGAAGCTTTCTTT
TRBV7-2	once	TRBJ1-2	TRBD1	CASSPIRDSWGYGYTF	TGTGCCAGCAGCCCGATTAGGGACAGTTGGGGCTATGGCTACACCTTC
TRBV19	.	TRBJ1-5	.	CASSTRDGYNQPQHF	TGTGCCAGTAGTACCCGGGACGGATACAATCAGCCCCAGCATTTT
TRBV2	.	TRBJ1-1	.	CASTGGQHMNTEAFF	TGTGCCAGCACCGGAGGACAGCACATGAACACTGAAGCTTTCTTT
TRBV7-9	.	TRBJ1-1	.	CASSMDSTNTEAFF	TGTGCCAGCAGCATGGACAGTACGAACACTGAAGCTTTCTTT
TRBV18	.	TRBJ2-3	.	CASSPSVSEVGDTQYF	TGTGCCAGCTCACCAAGCGTCTCGGAGGTAGGAGATACGCAGTATTTT
TRBV6-5	.	TRBJ2-1	TRBD1	CASFSGQGGYNEQFF	TGTGCCAGCTTTTCCGGACAGGGGGGATACAATGAGCAGTTCTTC
TRBV6-1	.	TRBJ2-7	.	CASSEPETYEQYF	TGTGCCAGCAGTGAACCAGAGACCTACGAGCAGTACTTC
TRBV7-9	many	TRBJ1-1	.	CASSLWGRQVLNTEAFF	TGTGCCAGCAGCTTATGGGGAAGACAAGTCTTGAACACTGAAGCTTTCTTT
TRBV4-1	.	TRBJ2-3	.	CASSPTDPPMGTQYF	TGCGCCAGCAGCCCTACGGACCCCCCTATGGGTACGCAGTATTTT
TRBV19	.	TRBJ1-4	.	CASTPRTATNEKLFF	TGTGCCAGTACCCCAAGGACGGCAACTAATGAAAAACTGTTTTTT
TRBV2	.	TRBJ1-5	TRBD1	CASSVVVTGPYSNQPQHF	TGTGCCAGCAGTGTGGTGGTGACAGGGCCATATAGCAATCAGCCCCAGCATTTT
TRBV6-6	once	TRBJ2-7	TRBD2	CASSSPRLAGYEQYF	TGTGCCAGCAGTTCCCCGAGACTAGCGGGCTACGAGCAGTACTTC
TRBV6-1	.	TRBJ2-7	TRBD2	CASSGFAGGPSSYEQYF	TGTGCCAGCAGTGGTTTTGCGGGAGGCCCGAGCTCCTACGAGCAGTACTTC
TRBV29-1	.	TRBJ2-1	.	CSVEDYTGEEVSYNEQFF	TGCAGCGTTGAAGATTATACTGGGGAGGAAGTCTCCTACAATGAGCAGTTCTTC
TRBV13	once	TRBJ2-1	.	CASSLFGSEQFF	TGTGCCAGCAGCTTATTTGGTTCGGAGCAGTTCTTC
TRBV9	.	TRBJ2-7	.	CASSATGTYEQYF	TGTGCCAGCAGCGCTACTGGAACCTACGAGCAGTACTTC
TRBV11-2	.	TRBJ2-1	TRBD2	CASSLWFAGGNEQFF	TGTGCCAGCAGCTTATGGTTCGCGGGAGGCAATGAGCAGTTCTTC
TRBV18	.	TRBJ2-1	TRBD2	CASSPAGGRPDEQFF	TGTGCCAGCTCACCCGCGGGGGGGCGTCCAGATGAGCAGTTCTTC
TRBV6-1	.	TRBJ2-1	.	CASSEGPGAYNEQFF	TGTGCCAGCAGTGAAGGCCCTGGGGCGTACAATGAGCAGTTCTTC
TRBV5-4	.	TRBJ2-7	TRBD1	CASSSRTGSYEQYF	TGTGCCAGCAGCTCCAGGACAGGCTCCTACGAGCAGTACTTC
TRBV7-8	.	TRBJ2-2	TRBD2	CASSSFRAGGQTGELFF	TGTGCCAGCAGCTCATTTAGAGCGGGAGGGCAAACCGGGGAGCTGTTTTTT
TRBV6-5	.	TRBJ2-7	TRBD1	CASSYPGTGEQYF	TGTGCCAGCAGTTACCCCGGGACAGGCGAGCAGTACTTC
TRBV7-6	.	TRBJ2-3	.	CASSPGQITDTQYF	TGTGCCAGCAGTCCGGGTCAGATCACAGATACGCAGTATTTT
TRBV5-1	.	TRBJ2-5	.	CASRTGGGIGETQYF	TGCGCCAGCAGGACAGGTGGCGGGATAGGAGAGACCCAGTACTTC
TRBV19	.	TRBJ2-3	TRBD2	CASSIRLRLAGGITDTQYF	TGTGCCAGTAGTATACGACTTAGGCTAGCGGGAGGGATCACAGATACGCAGTATTTT
TRBV12-3/TRBV12-4	.	TRBJ2-2	TRBD2	CASRRGDTGELFF	TGTGCCAGCCGTCGGGGGGACACCGGGGAGCTGTTTTTT
TRBV5-1	.	TRBJ1-4	.	CASNRGEAGEKLFF	TGCGCCAGCAACCGAGGGGAGGCGGGTGAAAAACTGTTTTTT
TRBV6-2/TRBV6-3	.	TRBJ2-7	TRBD1	CASSYRQGAPYEQYF	TGTGCCAGCAGTTATAGACAGGGGGCCCCCTACGAGCAGTACTTC